This note documents a single TCR beta chain sequence. The target antigen is unknown. This entry is derived from a study of T cells in Graves' hyperthyroidism and ophthalmopathy. For the study at large: Peripheral blood draws took place at initial diagnosis, ahead of any treatment.

Graves' hyperthyroidism is called stable when ophthalmopathy does not progress within 18 months. PBMCs were obtained from 10 ml fresh peripheral blood. Researchers took RNA transcripts and amplified the TCR beta CDR3 regions from them. With the HTBI primer set, the TCR CDR3 went through a first round of RT-PCR. A single record per CDR3 protein comes from TCRdb applying MiXCR to the multiplex PCR reads. The sample holds 600,000 to 750,000 distinct CDR3 sequences; 17% are singletons and the top ten take less than 20%. Per germline, CDR1 MDHEN and CDR2 SYDVKM. Between the trimmed V and J ends, which lost 2 bases and 10 bases, there was a span of 10 bases. This CDR3 comprises 12 residues. Findings of the study overall: Patients with ophthalmopathy were separated from those with stable hyperthyroidism by a 13 V-J model.

The sequencing input was blood. V and J are TRBV28 and TRBJ2-3; D unclear. This clonotype was obtained from a man in his fifties or sixties with Graves' hyperthyroidism. In DNA form, the CDR3 reads TGTGCCAGCAGTTTACTCCACCAAGCGCAGTATTTT. Amino acid sequence: CASSLLHQAQYF.